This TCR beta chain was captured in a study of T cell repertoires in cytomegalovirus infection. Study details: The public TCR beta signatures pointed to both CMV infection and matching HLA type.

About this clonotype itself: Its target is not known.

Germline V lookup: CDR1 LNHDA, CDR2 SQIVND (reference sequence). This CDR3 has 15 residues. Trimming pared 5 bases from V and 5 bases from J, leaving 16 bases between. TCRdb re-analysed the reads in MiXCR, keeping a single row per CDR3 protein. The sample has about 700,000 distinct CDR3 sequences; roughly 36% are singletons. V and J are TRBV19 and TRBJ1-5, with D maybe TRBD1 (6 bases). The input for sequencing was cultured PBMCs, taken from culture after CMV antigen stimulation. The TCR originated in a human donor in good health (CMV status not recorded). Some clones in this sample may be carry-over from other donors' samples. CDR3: CASSDQPGGHQPQHF. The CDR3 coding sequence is TGTGCCAGTAGTGATCAGCCGGGGGGCCATCAGCCCCAGCATTTT.